The sequence of this T cell receptor beta chain was determined in a study of PD-1 blockade in classical Hodgkin lymphoma. General observations from the study: Only CD4+ TCR diversity, not CD8+, had risen significantly by C4D1. Individuals initiating nivolumab under 1 year after ASCT were excluded.

The method was immunoSEQ multiplex PCR; TCRdb's version includes in-frame clones alone and lacks a portion of them. This table has 25,000 to 30,000 clones, 85% to 90% appearing once. A single count supports this clone. As yet, its antigen is unknown. Every patient relapsed after autologous stem cell transplantation, and brentuximab vedotin exposure varied. The authors enriched CD8+ T cells from thawed PBMCs via magnetic negative selection. The sequence came from a human donor with classical Hodgkin lymphoma. Sequenced material: CD8+ T cells from blood, taken at baseline.

The CDR3 DNA reads TGTGCCAGCAGCCCGAGGACGTCCACAGATACGCAGTATTTT. Its translation: CASSPRTSTDTQYF. The rearrangement uses TRBV28 and TRBJ2-3; D ambiguous. The CDR3 consists of 14 residues. In germline, CDR1 is MDHEN, CDR2 SYDVKM. Trimming removed 6 bases from V and 2 bases from J, with 12 bases in between.